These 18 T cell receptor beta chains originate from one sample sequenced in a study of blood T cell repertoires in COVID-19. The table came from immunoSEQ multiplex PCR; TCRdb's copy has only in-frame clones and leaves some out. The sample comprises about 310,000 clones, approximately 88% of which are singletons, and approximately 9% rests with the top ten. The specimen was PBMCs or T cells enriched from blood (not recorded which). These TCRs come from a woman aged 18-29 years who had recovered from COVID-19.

CDR3 bases: TGTGCCAGCAGCAAAGTTCGAAGCGGAACCTACGAGCAGTACTTC. The encoded protein is CASSKVRSGTYEQYF. V is TRBV21-1 and J is TRBJ2-7; TRBD2, the table's D call, lacks a check against the DNA. TRBV21-1 is annotated as a pseudogene. CDR3 length equals 15 residues.

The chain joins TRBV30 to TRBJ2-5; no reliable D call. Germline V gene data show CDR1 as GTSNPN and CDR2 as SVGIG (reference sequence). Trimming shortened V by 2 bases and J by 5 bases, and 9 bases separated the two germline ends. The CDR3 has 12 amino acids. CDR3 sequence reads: CAWSSFRETQYF. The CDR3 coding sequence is TGTGCCTGGAGTAGCTTTCGGGAGACCCAGTACTTC.

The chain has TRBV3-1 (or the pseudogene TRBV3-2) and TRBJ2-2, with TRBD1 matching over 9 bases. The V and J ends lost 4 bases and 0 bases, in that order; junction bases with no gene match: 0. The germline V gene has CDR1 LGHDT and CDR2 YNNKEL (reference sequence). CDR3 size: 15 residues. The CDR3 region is CASSRQGANTGELFF. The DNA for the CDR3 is TGTGCCAGCAGCCGACAGGGGGCGAACACCGGGGAGCTGTTTTTT.

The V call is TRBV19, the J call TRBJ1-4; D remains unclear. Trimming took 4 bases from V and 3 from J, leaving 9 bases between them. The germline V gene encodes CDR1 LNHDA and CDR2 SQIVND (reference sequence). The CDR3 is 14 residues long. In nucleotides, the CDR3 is TGTGCCAGTAGTACCCCAGGATCTAATGAAAAACTGTTTTTT. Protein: CASSTPGSNEKLFF.

The CDR3 sequence is CASSLGSGGETQYF. Written as DNA, the CDR3 is TGCGCCAGCAGCTTGGGTAGCGGGGGTGAGACCCAGTACTTC. This chain uses TRBV5-1 with TRBJ2-5; 9 bases fit TRBD2. The CDR3 runs 14 residues. Germline values: CDR1 SGHRS, CDR2 YFSETQ. V lost 0 bases, J lost 5 bases, and 2 bases stayed unmatched.

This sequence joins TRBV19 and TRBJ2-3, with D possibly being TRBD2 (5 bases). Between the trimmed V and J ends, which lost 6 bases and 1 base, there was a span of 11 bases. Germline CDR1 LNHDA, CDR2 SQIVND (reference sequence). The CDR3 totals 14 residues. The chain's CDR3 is CASRLGVGTDTQYF. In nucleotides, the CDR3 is TGTGCCAGTAGACTCGGGGTTGGCACAGATACGCAGTATTTT.

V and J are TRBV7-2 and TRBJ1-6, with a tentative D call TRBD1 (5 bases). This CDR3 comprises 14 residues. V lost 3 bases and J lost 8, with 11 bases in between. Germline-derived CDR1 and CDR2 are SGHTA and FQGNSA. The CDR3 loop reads CASSFRQGYSPLHF. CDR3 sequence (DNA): TGTGCCAGCAGCTTTAGGCAGGGATATTCACCCCTCCACTTT.

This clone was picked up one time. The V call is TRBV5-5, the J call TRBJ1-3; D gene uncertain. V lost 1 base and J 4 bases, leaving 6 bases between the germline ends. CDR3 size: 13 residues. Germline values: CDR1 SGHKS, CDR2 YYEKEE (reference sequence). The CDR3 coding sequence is TGTGCCAGCAGCTTGTTCGAGGGAAACACCATATATTTT. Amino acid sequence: CASSLFEGNTIYF.

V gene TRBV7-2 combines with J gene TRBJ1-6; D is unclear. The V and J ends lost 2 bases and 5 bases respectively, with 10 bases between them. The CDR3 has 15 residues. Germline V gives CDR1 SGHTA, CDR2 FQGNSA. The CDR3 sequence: CASSLLLADNSPLHF. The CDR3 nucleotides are TGTGCCAGCAGCTTACTTCTGGCAGATAATTCACCCCTCCACTTT.

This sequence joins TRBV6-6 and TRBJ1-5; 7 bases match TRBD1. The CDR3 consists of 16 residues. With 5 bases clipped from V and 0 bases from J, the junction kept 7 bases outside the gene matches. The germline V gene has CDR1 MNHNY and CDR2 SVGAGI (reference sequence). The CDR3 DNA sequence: TGTGCCAGCAGTCCTTATCAGGGGGTTAGCAATCAGCCCCAGCATTTT. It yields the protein CASSPYQGVSNQPQHF.

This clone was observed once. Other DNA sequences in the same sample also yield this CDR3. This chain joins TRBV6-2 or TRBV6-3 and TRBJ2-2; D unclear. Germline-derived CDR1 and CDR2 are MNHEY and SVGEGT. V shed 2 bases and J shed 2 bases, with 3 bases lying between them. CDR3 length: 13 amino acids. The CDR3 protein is CASSYLNTGELFF. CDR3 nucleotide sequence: TGTGCCAGCAGTTACCTTAACACCGGGGAGCTGTTTTTT.

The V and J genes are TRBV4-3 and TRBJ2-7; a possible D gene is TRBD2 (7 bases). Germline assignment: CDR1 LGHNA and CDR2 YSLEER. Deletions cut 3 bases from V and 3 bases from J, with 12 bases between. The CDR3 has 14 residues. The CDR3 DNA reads TGCGCCAGCAGCCACCTAAGGGGGGGCTACGAGCAGTACTTC. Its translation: CASSHLRGGYEQYF.

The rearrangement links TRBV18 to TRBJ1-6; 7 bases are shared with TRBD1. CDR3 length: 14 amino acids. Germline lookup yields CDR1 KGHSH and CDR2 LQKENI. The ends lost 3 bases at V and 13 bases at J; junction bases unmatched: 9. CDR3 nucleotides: TGTGCCAGCTCACCGATGGGACAGCGGGAGCCCCTCCACTTT. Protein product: CASSPMGQREPLHF.

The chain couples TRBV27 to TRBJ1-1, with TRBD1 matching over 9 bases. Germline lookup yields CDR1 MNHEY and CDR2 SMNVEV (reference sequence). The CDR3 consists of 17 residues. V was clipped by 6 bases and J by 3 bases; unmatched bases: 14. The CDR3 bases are TGTGCCAGCAGCCCAACGCCCCGGACAGGGGATGACACTGAAGCTTTCTTT. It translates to CASSPTPRTGDDTEAFF.

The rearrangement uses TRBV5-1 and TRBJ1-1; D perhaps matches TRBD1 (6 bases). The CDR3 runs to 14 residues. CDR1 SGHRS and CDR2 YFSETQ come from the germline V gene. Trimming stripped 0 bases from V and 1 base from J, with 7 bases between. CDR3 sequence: CASSLVQGNTEAFF. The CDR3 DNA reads TGCGCCAGCAGCTTGGTACAGGGGAACACTGAAGCTTTCTTT.

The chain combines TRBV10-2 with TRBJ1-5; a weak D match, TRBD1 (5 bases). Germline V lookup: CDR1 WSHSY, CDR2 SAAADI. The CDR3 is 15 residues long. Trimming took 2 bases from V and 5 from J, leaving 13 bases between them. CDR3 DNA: TGCGCCAGCAGTGAGAGCCGCCCGGGGGATCAGCCCCAGCATTTT. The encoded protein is CASSESRPGDQPQHF.

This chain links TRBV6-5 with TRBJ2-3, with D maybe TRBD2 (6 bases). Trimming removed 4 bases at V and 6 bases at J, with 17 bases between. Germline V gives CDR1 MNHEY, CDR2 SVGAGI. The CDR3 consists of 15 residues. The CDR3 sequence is CASSSLGTAGDTQYF. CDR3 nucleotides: TGTGCCAGCAGTTCCCTAGGGACTGCCGGGGATACGCAGTATTTT.

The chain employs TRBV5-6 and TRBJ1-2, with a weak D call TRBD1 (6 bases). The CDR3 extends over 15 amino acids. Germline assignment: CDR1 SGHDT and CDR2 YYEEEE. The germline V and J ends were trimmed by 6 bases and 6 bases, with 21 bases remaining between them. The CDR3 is CASNLQGEEADGYTF. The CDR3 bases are TGTGCCAGCAACTTACAGGGAGAGGAGGCAGATGGCTACACCTTC.